The T cell receptor beta chain under discussion was sequenced for a study of shared clonotypes between healthy human individuals. Study observations and caveats: Investigators collected only blood, and repertoires in tissues likely differ.

This CDR3 comprises 17 residues. Germline V gene data show CDR1 as SGDLS and CDR2 as YYNGEE. The V segment lost 2 bases and the J segment 5 bases; nucleotides outside the gene matches: 12. How the authors handled the data: ImmunoSEQ supplied junction-only sequences lacking quality scores, so filtering was different. Libraries were prepared by immunoSEQ multiplex PCR; TCRdb keeps only in-frame clonotypes and omits some of them. That table supplies the V and J calls and clone size; D and trimming were determined from the DNA. Of some 1,100,000 clones detected, 75% to 80% appear once; the ten largest clones hold about 0.52%. With regard to this clone: Its antigen is not known.

The sequence was obtained from a man between 18 and 29 years old in good health. Some clones in this sample may be carry-over from other donors' samples. The specimen was memory CD4+ T cells from PBMCs. Subset described: CD45RA-negative fraction. The V and J genes are TRBV9 and TRBJ2-5; TRBD1 agrees at 10 bases. DNA of the CDR3: TGTGCCAGCAGCGTGACGGACAGGGGGTTAAGAGGGGAGACCCAGTACTTC. Residues: CASSVTDRGLRGETQYF. Looking up the rest from reference TRBV9 and TRBJ2-5 gives the full variable domain: DSGVTQTPKHLITATGQRVTLRCSPRSGDLSVYWYQQSLDQGLQFLIQYYNGEERAKGNILERFSAQQFPDLHSELNLSSLELGDSALYFCASSVTDRGLRGETQYFGPGTRLLVL.